Described below is a single TCR beta chain sequence and its context. This clonotype was detected many times. The target of this receptor is not known. Base qualities are not provided; no much larger clone lies one nucleotide away. V loses 2 bases at its end and J loses 0 bases; junction bases beyond the gene matches: 5. The CDR3 has 18 amino acids, counting the end cysteine and phenylalanine. Left in the record is the CDR3 DNA by itself, 54 bases read in frame from the first base. CDR1 and CDR2 are drawn from the germline V gene (reference sequence): LNHNV, YYDKDF. This sample was sequenced with an Illumina HiSeq 1500. TCRdb itself trimmed the public reads at Q25 with fastp, ran MiXCR and retained productive beta chains. Identical CDR3 proteins give one entry, which carries the most common genes and DNA. The sample yields hundreds of thousands of distinct CDR3 sequences; around 9.6% were counted once. Clones ranked in the top ten supply about 2.3% of the sample.

The data originate from a study of T cell repertoires in cytomegalovirus infection (dated by TCRdb to the late 2010s). Study-wide context: Because public TCR beta signatures pointed to carriage of CMV infection together with the matching HLA type, the HLA type of each donor mattered for the analysis.

Results and caveats for the whole study, not just this receptor: Carriers of CMV infection plus the relevant HLA type were discriminated by the cumulative frequency of public TCR beta family members in the study cohort and in an independent approximately 400-donor cohort. The ex vivo response was dominated by HLA-C-restricted CMV-specific TCR beta clonotypes, which also provided the single most frequent clonotype in two of eight donors.

This receptor was obtained from a human donor in good health (CMV status not recorded). Some clones in this sample may be carry-over from other donors' samples. The rearranged chain carries TRBV15 and TRBJ2-2; the junction holds 11 bases that match TRBD2. Material for sequencing was PBMCs. The CDR3 protein: CATSRTLAGGANTGELFF. The DNA reads TGTGCCACCAGCAGAACCCTAGCGGGGGGCGCGAACACCGGGGAGCTGTTTTTT.